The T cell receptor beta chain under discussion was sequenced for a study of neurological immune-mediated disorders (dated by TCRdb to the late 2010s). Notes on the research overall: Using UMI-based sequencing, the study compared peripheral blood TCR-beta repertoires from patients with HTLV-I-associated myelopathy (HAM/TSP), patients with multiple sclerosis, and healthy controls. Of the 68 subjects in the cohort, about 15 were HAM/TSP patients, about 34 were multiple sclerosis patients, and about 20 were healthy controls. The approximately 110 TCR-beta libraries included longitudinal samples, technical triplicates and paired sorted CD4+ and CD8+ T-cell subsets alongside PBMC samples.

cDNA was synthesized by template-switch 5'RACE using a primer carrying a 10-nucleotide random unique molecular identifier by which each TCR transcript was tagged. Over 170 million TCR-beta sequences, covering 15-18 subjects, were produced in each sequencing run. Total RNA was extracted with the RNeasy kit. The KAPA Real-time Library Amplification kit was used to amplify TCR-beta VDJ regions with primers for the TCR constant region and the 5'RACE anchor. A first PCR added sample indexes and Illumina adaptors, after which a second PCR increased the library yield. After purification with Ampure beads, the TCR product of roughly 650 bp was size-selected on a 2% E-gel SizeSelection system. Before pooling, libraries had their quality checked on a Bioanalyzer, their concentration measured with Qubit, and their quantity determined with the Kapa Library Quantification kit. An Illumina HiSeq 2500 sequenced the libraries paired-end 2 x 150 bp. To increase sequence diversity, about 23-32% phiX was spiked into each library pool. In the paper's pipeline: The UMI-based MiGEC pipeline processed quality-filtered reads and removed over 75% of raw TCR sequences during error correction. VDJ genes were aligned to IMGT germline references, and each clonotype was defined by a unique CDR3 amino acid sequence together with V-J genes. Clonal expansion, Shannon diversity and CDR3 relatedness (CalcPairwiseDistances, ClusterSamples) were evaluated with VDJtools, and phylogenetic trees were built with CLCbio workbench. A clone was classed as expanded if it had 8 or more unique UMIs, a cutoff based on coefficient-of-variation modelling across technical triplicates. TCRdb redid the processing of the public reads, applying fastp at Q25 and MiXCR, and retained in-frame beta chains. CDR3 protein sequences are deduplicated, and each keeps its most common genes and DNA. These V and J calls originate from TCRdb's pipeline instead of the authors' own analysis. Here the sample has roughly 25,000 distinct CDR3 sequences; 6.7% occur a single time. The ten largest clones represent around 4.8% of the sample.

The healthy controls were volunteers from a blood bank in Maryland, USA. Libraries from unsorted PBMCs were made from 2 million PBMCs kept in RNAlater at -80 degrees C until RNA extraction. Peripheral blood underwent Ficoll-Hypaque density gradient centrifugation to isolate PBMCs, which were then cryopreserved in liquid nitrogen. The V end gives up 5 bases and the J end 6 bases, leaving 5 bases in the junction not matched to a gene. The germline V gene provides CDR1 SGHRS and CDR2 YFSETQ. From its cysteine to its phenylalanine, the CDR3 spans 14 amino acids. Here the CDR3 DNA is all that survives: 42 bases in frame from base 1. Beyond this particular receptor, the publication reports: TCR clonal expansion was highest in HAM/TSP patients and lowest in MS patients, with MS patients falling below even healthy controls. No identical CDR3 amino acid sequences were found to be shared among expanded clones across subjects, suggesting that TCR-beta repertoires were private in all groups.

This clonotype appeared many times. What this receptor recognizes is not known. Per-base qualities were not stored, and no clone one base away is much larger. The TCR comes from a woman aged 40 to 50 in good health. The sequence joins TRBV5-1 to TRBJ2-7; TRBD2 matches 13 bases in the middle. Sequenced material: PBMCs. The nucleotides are TGCGCCAGCAGGGGACTAGCGGGAACAGGCGAGCAGTACTTC. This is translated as CASRGLAGTGEQYF.